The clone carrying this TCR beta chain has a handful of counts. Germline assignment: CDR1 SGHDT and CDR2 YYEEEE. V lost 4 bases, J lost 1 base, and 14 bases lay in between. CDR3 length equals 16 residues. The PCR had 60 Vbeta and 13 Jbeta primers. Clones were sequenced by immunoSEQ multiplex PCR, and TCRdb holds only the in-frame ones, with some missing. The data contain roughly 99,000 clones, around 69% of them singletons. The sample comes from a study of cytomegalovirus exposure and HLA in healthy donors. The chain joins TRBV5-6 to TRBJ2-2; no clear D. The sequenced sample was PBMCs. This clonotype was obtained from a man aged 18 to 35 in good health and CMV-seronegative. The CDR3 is CASSQLLEWNTGELFF. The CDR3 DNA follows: TGTGCCAGCAGCCAACTCCTCGAATGGAACACCGGGGAGCTGTTTTTT. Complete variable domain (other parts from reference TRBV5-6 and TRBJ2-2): DAGVTQSPTHLIKTRGQQVTLRCSPKSGHDTVSWYQQALGQGPQFIFQYYEEEERQRGNFPDRFSGHQFPNYSSELNVNALLLGDSALYLCASSQLLEWNTGELFFGEGSRLTVL.